This is a list of T cell receptor beta chains from one sample in a study of human T cells and chemical hapten exposure. One entry per CDR3 protein, called by TCRdb with MiXCR from the 5' RACE reads. This table has about 120,000 distinct CDR3 sequences, 15% to 20% appearing once. The receptors come from a human donor in good health. Each CDR3 is given with its conserved first and last residue. A D gene is named only where the DNA matches it firmly. The size field is filled for only some rows; it gives once, few, many or a size class.

j_gene,d_gene,v_gene,abundance,CDR3aa,CDR3nt
TRBJ1-6,.,TRBV20-1,.,CSAREDQIPNSPLHF,TGCAGTGCTAGAGAAGACCAGATCCCAAATTCACCCCTCCACTTT
TRBJ2-5,.,TRBV7-9,.,CASSPRGAQETQYF,TGTGCCAGCAGCCCCCGAGGCGCCCAAGAGACCCAGTACTTC
TRBJ1-1,TRBD1,TRBV3-1,.,CASSQVAVNFRASFLAGGAEAFF,TGTGCCAGCAGCCAAGTTGCGGTGAATTTTAGAGCTTCTTTTCTTGCAGGGGGCGCTGAAGCTTTCTTT
TRBJ1-1,.,TRBV15,.,CATSRVFRGGDTEAFF,TGTGCCACCAGCAGAGTTTTCAGAGGAGGGGACACTGAAGCTTTCTTT
TRBJ2-1,.,TRBV20-1,.,CSARDDPSNEQFF,TGCAGTGCTAGAGACGACCCATCCAATGAGCAGTTCTTC
TRBJ2-7,.,TRBV5-1,.,CASRAILGGEEQYF,TGCGCCAGCAGGGCCATCTTGGGAGGCGAGGAGCAGTACTTC
TRBJ1-1,TRBD1,TRBV27,.,CASSPTLPGQGRAFF,TGTGCCAGCAGTCCCACCCTTCCGGGACAGGGACGGGCTTTCTTT
TRBJ1-1,.,TRBV20-1,.,CSATGTLIGNTEAFF,TGCAGTGCCACCGGGACACTAATTGGTAACACTGAAGCTTTCTTT
TRBJ2-2,.,TRBV6-5,.,CASRRVSNTGELFF,TGTGCCAGCAGAAGGGTGTCTAACACCGGGGAGCTGTTTTTT
TRBJ2-1,.,TRBV5-1,few,CASSFQGRDEQFF,TGCGCCAGCAGCTTCCAGGGGAGGGATGAGCAGTTCTTC
TRBJ1-1,.,TRBV5-1,.,CASSLVSGLNTEAFF,TGCGCCAGCAGCTTGGTATCCGGACTGAACACTGAAGCTTTCTTT
TRBJ2-7,.,TRBV12-3/TRBV12-4,.,CASTPSSYEQYF,TGTGCCAGCACCCCCAGCTCCTACGAGCAGTACTTC
TRBJ2-5,.,TRBV5-1,many,CASSFQETQYF,TGCGCCAGCAGCTTCCAAGAGACCCAGTACTTC
TRBJ1-2,.,TRBV5-4,.,CASSWQPGYTF,TGTGCCAGCAGCTGGCAGCCTGGCTACACCTTC
TRBJ2-1,TRBD2,TRBV11-3,.,CASSSLAGGLGEQFF,TGTGCCAGCAGCTCTCTAGCGGGAGGGCTGGGAGAGCAGTTCTTC
TRBJ2-4,TRBD2,TRBV28,many,CASSLFPRTSGSMAKNIQYF,TGTGCCAGCAGTTTATTTCCGCGGACTAGCGGGAGTATGGCCAAAAACATTCAGTACTTC
TRBJ2-7,.,TRBV20-1,few,CSARPHRVTYEQYF,TGCAGTGCTAGACCCCACAGGGTGACCTACGAGCAGTACTTC
TRBJ2-7,TRBD1,TRBV2,.,CASIGTASYEQYF,TGTGCCAGCATCGGGACAGCTTCCTACGAGCAGTACTTC
TRBJ1-6,.,TRBV2,once,CASSGVRGQGGSSPLHF,TGTGCCAGCAGTGGGGTCCGGGGGCAGGGCGGTTCTTCACCCCTCCACTTT
TRBJ1-5,.,TRBV6-6,few,CASSPDSQFGPQHF,TGTGCCAGCAGTCCGGACAGCCAATTCGGGCCCCAGCATTTT
TRBJ2-1,.,TRBV29-1,.,CSVESRLEQFF,TGCAGCGTTGAAAGCCGCCTTGAGCAGTTCTTC
TRBJ2-5,TRBD2,TRBV12-3/TRBV12-4,.,CASKSAGGPETQYF,TGTGCCTCAAAATCGGCGGGAGGGCCCGAGACCCAGTACTTC
TRBJ2-5,TRBD2,TRBV12-3/TRBV12-4,.,CASNLRLAGKETQYF,TGTGCCAGCAACCTCAGACTAGCGGGTAAAGAGACCCAGTACTTC
TRBJ2-1,TRBD1,TRBV12-3/TRBV12-4,many,CASSWARGQGQFF,TGTGCCAGCAGTTGGGCGAGGGGGCAGGGGCAGTTCTTC
TRBJ1-6,TRBD1,TRBV28,few,CASIEQGAIRSPLHF,TGTGCCAGCATCGAACAGGGGGCTATAAGATCACCCCTCCACTTT
TRBJ1-1,.,TRBV7-3,few,CASSLEGITEAFF,TGTGCCAGCAGCTTAGAAGGGATCACTGAAGCTTTCTTT
TRBJ2-3,TRBD2,TRBV18,few,CASSPGLGGTDTQYF,TGTGCCAGCTCACCAGGACTAGGTGGCACAGATACGCAGTATTTT
TRBJ2-1,TRBD2,TRBV6-1,many,CASIPPPGGPLNEQFF,TGTGCCAGCATACCCCCCCCGGGAGGGCCGTTGAATGAGCAGTTCTTC